One T cell receptor (beta chain) is described in this entry. Its cognate antigen is unknown. Clones were read by immunoSEQ multiplex PCR, and TCRdb kept only the in-frame ones, dropping some. This sample yields some 17,000 clones, of which 75% are seen a single time; 2% to 2.5% belongs to the top ten. Time point described: cycle 4 day 1 (C4D1), after 6 weeks of nivolumab. Brentuximab vedotin exposure varied among the patients, all of whom had relapsed after autologous stem cell transplantation. Thawed PBMCs yielded CD4+ T cells through magnetic negative selection. Each best response was a complete response, a partial response or progressive disease. These data come from a study of PD-1 blockade in classical Hodgkin lymphoma. Study-level information: Every 2 weeks, patients got 3 mg/kg intravenous nivolumab.

CDR1 and CDR2 from the germline V gene are LNHDA and SQIVND (reference sequence). Trimming removed 6 bases from V and 2 bases from J; junction bases left unmatched: 4. This CDR3 comprises 15 residues. Points from the study as a whole: Diversity similar to that of newly diagnosed patients was seen at baseline in complete responders.

V usage is TRBV19 and J usage is TRBJ2-1; TRBD1 matches 10 bases. The sample was CD4+ T cells from blood, taken before the fourth cycle of nivolumab. This clonotype was obtained from a human donor with classical Hodgkin lymphoma. The CDR3 loop reads CASSQDRGTYNEQFF. In nucleotides, the CDR3 is TGTGCCAGTAGCCAGGACAGGGGGACCTACAATGAGCAGTTCTTC.